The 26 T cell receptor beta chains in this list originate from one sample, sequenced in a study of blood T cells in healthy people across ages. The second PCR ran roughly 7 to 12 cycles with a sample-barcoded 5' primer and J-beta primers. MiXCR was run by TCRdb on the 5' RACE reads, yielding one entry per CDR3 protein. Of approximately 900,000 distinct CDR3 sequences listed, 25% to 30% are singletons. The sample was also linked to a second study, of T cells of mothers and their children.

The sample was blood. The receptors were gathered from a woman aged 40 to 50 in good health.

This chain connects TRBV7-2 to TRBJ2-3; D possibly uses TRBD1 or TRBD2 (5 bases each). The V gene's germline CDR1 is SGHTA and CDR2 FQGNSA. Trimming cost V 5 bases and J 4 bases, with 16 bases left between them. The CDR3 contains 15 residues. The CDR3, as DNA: TGTGCCAGCAGCCCCCAGAGGGGCGCGGCAGATACGCAGTATTTT. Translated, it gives CASSPQRGAADTQYF.

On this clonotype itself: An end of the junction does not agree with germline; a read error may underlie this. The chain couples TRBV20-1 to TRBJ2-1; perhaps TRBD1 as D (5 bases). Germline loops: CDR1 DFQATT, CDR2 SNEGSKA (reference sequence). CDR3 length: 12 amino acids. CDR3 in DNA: TGCAGGGCTCAGGGTCCCTACAATGGGCAGTTCTTC. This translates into CRAQGPYNGQFF.

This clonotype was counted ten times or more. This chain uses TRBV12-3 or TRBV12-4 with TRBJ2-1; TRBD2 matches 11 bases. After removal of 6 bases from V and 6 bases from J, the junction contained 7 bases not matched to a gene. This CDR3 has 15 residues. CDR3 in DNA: TGTGCCAGCAGCTTATTAGCGGGGGGGTTCAATGAGCAGTTCTTC. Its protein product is CASSLLAGGFNEQFF.

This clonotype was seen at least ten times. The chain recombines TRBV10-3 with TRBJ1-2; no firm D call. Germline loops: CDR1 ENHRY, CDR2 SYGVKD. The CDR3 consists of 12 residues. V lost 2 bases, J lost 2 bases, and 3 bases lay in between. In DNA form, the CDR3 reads TGTGCCATCAGTGAGGACAACTATGGCTACACCTTC. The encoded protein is CAISEDNYGYTF.

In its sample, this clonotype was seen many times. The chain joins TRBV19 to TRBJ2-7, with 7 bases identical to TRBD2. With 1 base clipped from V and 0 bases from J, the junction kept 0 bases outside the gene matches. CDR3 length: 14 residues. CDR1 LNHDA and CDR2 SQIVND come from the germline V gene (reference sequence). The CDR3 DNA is TGTGCCAGTAGTATAGCGGGAGGCTCCTACGAGCAGTACTTC. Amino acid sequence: CASSIAGGSYEQYF.

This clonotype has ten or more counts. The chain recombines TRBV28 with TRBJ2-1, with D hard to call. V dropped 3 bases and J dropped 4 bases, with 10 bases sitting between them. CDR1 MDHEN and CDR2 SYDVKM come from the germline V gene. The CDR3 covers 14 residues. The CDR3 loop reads CASSLAFSYNEQFF. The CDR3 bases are TGTGCCAGCAGTTTGGCTTTCAGTTACAATGAGCAGTTCTTC.

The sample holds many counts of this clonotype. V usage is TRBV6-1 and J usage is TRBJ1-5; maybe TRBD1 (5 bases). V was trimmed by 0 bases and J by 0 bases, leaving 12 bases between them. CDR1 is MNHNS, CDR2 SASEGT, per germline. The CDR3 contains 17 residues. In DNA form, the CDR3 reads TGTGCCAGCAGTGAAGCGCTGACAGAGTATAGCAATCAGCCCCAGCATTTT. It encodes CASSEALTEYSNQPQHF.

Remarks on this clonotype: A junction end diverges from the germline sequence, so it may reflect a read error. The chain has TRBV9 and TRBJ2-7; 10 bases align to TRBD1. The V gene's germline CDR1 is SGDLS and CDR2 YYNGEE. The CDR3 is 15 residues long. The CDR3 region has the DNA TGTACCAGCGGCGTAGAAGTAGGGACAGGGGACGAGCAGTACTTC. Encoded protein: CTSGVEVGTGDEQYF.

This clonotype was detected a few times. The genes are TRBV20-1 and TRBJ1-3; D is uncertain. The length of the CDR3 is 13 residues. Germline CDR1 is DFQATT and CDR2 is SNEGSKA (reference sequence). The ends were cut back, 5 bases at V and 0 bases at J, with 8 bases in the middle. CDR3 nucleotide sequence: TGCAGTGCTGGAGGAAACTCTGGAAACACCATATATTTT. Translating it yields CSAGGNSGNTIYF.

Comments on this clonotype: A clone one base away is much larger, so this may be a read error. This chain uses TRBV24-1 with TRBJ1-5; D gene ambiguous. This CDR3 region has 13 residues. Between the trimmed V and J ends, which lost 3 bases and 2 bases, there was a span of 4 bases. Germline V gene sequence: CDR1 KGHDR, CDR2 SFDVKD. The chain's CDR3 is CATSDMGNQPQHF. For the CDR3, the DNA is TGTGCCACCAGTGATATGGGCAATCAGCCCCAGCATTTT.

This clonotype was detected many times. CDR3 residues: CASSYANSPLHF. The DNA of the CDR3 is TGTGCCAGCAGTTACGCCAATTCACCCCTCCACTTT. The chain uses TRBV6-5 and TRBJ1-6; no definite D call. Germline V CDR1 and CDR2: MNHEY, SVGAGI. The V and J ends lost 2 bases and 7 bases respectively, with 3 bases between them. The CDR3 is 12 amino acids.

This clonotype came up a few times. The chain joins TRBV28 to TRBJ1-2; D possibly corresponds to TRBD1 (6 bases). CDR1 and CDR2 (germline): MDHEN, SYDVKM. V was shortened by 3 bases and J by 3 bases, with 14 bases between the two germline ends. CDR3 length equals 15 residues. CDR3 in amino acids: CASSFLTGTDYGYTF. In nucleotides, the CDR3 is TGTGCCAGCAGTTTCCTAACAGGGACGGACTATGGCTACACCTTC.

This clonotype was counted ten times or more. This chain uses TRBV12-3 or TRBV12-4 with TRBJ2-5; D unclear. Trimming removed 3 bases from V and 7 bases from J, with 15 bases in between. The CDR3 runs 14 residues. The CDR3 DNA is TGTGCCAGCAGTTTGGCACACGGGCAGGTGACCCAGTACTTC. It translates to CASSLAHGQVTQYF.

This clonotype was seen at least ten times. The CDR3, as DNA: TGCGCCAGCAGCCAAGATCGGTCTAGCGGGGGAGTAGATGAGCAGTTCTTC. It is translated as CASSQDRSSGGVDEQFF. V is TRBV4-3 and J is TRBJ2-1; 10 bases match TRBD2. The germline CDR1 and CDR2 sequences are LGHNA and YSLEER. V was pared by 0 bases and J by 8 bases, with 10 bases of the junction left unmatched. This CDR3 spans 17 amino acids.

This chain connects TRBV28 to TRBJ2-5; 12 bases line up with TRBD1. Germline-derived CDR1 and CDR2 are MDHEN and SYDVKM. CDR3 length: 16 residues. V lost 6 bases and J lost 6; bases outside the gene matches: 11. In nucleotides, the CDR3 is TGTGCCAGCAGGAATCCCGGGACAGGGGGCTTGCAGACCCAGTACTTC. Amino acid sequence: CASRNPGTGGLQTQYF.

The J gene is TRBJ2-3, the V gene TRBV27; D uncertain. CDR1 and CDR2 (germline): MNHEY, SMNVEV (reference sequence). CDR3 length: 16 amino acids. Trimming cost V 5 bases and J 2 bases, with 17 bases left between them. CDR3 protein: CASSVRVGLNTDTQYF. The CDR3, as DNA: TGTGCCAGCAGTGTCCGGGTTGGGCTCAACACAGATACGCAGTATTTT.

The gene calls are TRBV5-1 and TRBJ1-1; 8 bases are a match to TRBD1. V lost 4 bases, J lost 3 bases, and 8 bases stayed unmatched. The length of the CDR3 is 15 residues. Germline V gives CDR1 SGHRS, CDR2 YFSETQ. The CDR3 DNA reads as TGCGCCAGCAGCGGTACAGGGGGTAGAGACACTGAAGCTTTCTTT. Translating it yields CASSGTGGRDTEAFF.

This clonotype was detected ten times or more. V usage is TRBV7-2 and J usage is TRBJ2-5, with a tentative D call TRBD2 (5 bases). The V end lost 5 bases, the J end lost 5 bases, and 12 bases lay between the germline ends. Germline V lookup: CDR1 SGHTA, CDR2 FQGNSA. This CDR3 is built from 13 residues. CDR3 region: CASSLMGSETQYF. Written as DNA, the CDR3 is TGTGCCAGCAGCCTAATGGGGAGTGAGACCCAGTACTTC.

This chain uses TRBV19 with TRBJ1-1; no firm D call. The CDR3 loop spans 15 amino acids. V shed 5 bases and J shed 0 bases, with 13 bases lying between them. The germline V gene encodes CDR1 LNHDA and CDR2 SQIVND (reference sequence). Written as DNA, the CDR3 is TGTGCCAGTAGTGTGCCGGGAGAGATGAACACTGAAGCTTTCTTT. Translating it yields CASSVPGEMNTEAFF.

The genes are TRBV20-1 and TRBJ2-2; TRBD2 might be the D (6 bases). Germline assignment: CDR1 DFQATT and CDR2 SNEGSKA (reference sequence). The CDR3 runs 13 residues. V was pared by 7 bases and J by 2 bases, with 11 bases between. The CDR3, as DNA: TGCAGTGTCACCGGGACTAACACCGGGGAGCTGTTTTTT. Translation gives CSVTGTNTGELFF.

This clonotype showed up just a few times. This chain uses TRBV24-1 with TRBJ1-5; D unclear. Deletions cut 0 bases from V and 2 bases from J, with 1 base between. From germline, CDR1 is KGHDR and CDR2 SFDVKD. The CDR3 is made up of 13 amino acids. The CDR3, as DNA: TGTGCCACCAGTGATTTGGGCAATCAGCCCCAGCATTTT. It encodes CATSDLGNQPQHF.

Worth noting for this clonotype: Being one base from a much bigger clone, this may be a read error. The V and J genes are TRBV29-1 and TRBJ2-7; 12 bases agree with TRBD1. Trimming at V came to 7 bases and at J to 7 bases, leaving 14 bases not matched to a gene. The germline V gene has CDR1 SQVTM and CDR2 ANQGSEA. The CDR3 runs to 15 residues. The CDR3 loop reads CSANTRDRGRYEQYF. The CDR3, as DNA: TGCAGCGCCAATACTAGGGACAGGGGGCGTTATGAGCAGTACTTC.

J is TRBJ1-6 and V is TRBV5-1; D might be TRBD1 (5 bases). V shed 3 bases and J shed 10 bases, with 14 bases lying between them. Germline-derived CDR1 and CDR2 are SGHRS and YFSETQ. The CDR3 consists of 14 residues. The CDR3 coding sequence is TGCGCCAGCAGCTCGAACCTGGGGGAATCACCCCTCCACTTT. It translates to CASSSNLGESPLHF.

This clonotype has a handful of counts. The CDR3: CASGLASTSGVYNEQFF. In DNA, the CDR3 is TGTGCTAGTGGTTTGGCTTCGACTAGCGGGGTATACAATGAGCAGTTCTTC. This chain connects TRBV12-5 to TRBJ2-1; 11 nucleotides match TRBD2. The CDR3 has 17 amino acids. V was clipped by 1 base and J by 4 bases; unmatched bases: 6. CDR1 and CDR2 (germline): LGHNT, FRNRAP.

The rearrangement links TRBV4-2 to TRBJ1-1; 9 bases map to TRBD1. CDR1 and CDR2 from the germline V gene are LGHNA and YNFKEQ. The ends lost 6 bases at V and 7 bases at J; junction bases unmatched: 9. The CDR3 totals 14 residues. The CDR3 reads CASSPDTGGSEAFF. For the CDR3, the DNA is TGTGCCAGCAGTCCCGATACAGGGGGCAGTGAAGCTTTCTTT.

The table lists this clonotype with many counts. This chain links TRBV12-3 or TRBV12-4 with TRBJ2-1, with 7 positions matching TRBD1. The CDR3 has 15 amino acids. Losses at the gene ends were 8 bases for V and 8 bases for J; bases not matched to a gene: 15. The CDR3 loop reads CASLPNRGYGYEQFF. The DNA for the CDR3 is TGTGCCAGCCTCCCAAACAGGGGTTACGGGTATGAGCAGTTCTTC.